The TCR beta chain under discussion was sequenced for a study of identifying expanded T cells in peripheral blood. During the collection period, no donor immune events like infections were recorded. TCRdb's table, derived via immunoSEQ multiplex PCR, lists solely in-frame clones and lacks some. This table holds approximately 110,000 clones, around 89% found once. The CDR3 is 15 residues long. Trimming removed 2 bases from V and 3 bases from J; junction bases left unmatched: 5. The germline CDR1 and CDR2 sequences are MNHNY and SVGAGI (reference sequence). Sequenced: blood. The receptor comes from a person aged 18 to 75 in good health. The chain is built from TRBV6-6 and TRBJ2-7; 9 bases map to TRBD2. CDR3 DNA: TGTGCCAGCAGTTACGGGGCGGGAGGGAACTACGAGCAGTACTTC. Encoded protein: CASSYGAGGNYEQYF.